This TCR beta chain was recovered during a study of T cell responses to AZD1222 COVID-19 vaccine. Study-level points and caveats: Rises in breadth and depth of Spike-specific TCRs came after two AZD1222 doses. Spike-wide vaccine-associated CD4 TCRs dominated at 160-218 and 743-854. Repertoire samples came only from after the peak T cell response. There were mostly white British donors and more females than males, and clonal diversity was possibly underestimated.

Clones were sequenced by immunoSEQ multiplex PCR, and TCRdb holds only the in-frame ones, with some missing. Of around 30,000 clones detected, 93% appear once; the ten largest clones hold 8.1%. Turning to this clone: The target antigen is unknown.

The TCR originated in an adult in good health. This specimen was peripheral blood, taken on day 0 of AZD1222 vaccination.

The CDR3 DNA is TGTGCCAGCAGCTTAGTGGGGGGGAGCTACGAGCAGTACTTC. This codes for CASSLVGGSYEQYF. J is TRBJ2-7 and V is TRBV7-8, with 7 bases lining up with TRBD2. CDR1 is SGHVS and CDR2 is FQNEAQ in the germline V gene. The CDR3 covers 14 residues. J lost 3 bases, V lost 1 base, and 3 bases had no gene match.